Only a few counts were recorded for the clone carrying this TCR beta chain. This record comes from a study of T cell repertoires in aging, cancer and after chemotherapy. This CDR3 has 17 amino acids. Germline CDR1 reads MNHNY; CDR2 reads SVGAGI (reference sequence). V lost 0 bases and J 0 bases, leaving 15 bases between the germline ends. Peripheral blood genomic DNA, not sorted cells or RNA, was the template. A mixed TRB-A/B primer pool amplified rearranged TRB by multiplex touch-down PCR. TCRdb reprocessed the multiplex PCR reads via MiXCR and lists one record per CDR3 protein. This table holds 9,500 to 13,000 distinct CDR3 sequences, under 50% found once.

The sequence was collected from a human donor in good health. The chain uses TRBV6-6 and TRBJ2-7, with D perhaps being TRBD1 or TRBD2 (5 bases each). Sequenced material: blood. The CDR3 region is CASSYSEGSESSYEQYF. As DNA, the CDR3 is TGTGCCAGCAGTTACTCTGAGGGGTCCGAGAGCTCCTACGAGCAGTACTTC.